A single sample is the source of the 21 T cell receptor beta chains below, sequenced in a study of a mutant IDH1 vaccine in newly diagnosed glioma. These receptors' antigens are unknown. Time point here: week 23, last vaccination. Doses comprised 300 ug of mutant IDH1 20-mer peptide each, plus topical imiquimod. The method was immunoSEQ multiplex PCR; TCRdb's version includes in-frame clones alone and lacks a portion of them. The sample holds about 44,000 clones, around 93% seen once. The material was PBMCs, obtained from a glioma patient whose treatment included an IDH1 peptide vaccine. Every receptor here comes from a man aged 45-60 years with glioma.

The chain uses TRBV2 and TRBJ2-2, with 14 bases that match TRBD2. Germline V gives CDR1 SNHLY, CDR2 FYNNEI. Trimming at V came to 3 bases and at J to 6 bases, leaving 9 bases not matched to a gene. CDR3 length: 18 residues. CDR3 DNA sequence: TGTGCCAGCAGTGAGCTTCCCGGGACTAGCGGGAGTCCCGGGGAGCTGTTTTTT. Translation: CASSELPGTSGSPGELFF. The full variable domain, its missing parts supplied by reference TRBV2 and TRBJ2-2, is EPEVTQTPSHQVTQMGQEVILRCVPISNHLYFYWYRQILGQKVEFLVSFYNNEISEKSEIFDDQFSVERPDGSNFTLKIRSTKLEDSAMYFCASSELPGTSGSPGELFFGEGSRLTVL.

The genes are TRBV30 and TRBJ1-3; maybe TRBD1 (5 bases). With 5 bases removed from V and 5 bases from J, the gap between germline ends came to 10 bases. The CDR3 is 12 amino acids. Germline loops: CDR1 GTSNPN, CDR2 SVGIG (reference sequence). The CDR3 DNA follows: TGTGCCTGGGGGACCGAGAGAAACACCATATATTTT. It is translated as CAWGTERNTIYF. The complete variable domain, with remaining parts taken from reference TRBV30 and TRBJ1-3, reads SQTIHQWPATLVQPVGSPLSLECTVEGTSNPNLYWYRQAAGRGLQLLFYSVGIGQISSEVPQNLSASRPQDRQFILSSKKLLLSDSGFYLCAWGTERNTIYFGEGSWLTVV.

The chain carries TRBV27 and TRBJ1-5, with a weak D call TRBD1 (5 bases). Germline V gives CDR1 MNHEY, CDR2 SMNVEV (reference sequence). The CDR3 is 14 amino acids. Trimming shortened V by 4 bases and J by 1 base, and 8 bases separated the two germline ends. In DNA form, the CDR3 reads TGTGCCAGCAGTTCGGGGGAGAGCAATCAGCCCCAGCATTTT. Protein sequence: CASSSGESNQPQHF.

The rearrangement uses TRBV28 and TRBJ1-2, with D perhaps matching TRBD1 (6 bases). V lost 6 bases to trimming and J lost 8 bases, with 19 bases between them. CDR1 MDHEN and CDR2 SYDVKM come from the germline V gene. This CDR3 contains 14 residues. The CDR3 DNA is TGTGCCAGCAGAGGGGGACGGGCACTTAAAGGCTACACCTTC. Encoded protein: CASRGGRALKGYTF.

V and J are TRBV7-9 and TRBJ1-6, with D perhaps matching TRBD1 (6 bases). The germline V gene encodes CDR1 SEHNR and CDR2 FQNEAQ (reference sequence). This CDR3 contains 13 residues. Trimming left V 5 bases short and J 7 bases short, with 9 bases between. CDR3 nucleotides: TGTGCCAGCAGCACAACAGGGAATTCACCCCTCCACTTT. It translates to CASSTTGNSPLHF.

This clone was detected only a few times. The chain has TRBV4-2 and TRBJ2-3; TRBD1 aligns across 9 bases. Germline V lookup: CDR1 LGHNA, CDR2 YNFKEQ. V lost 1 base, J lost 3 bases, and 2 bases stayed unmatched. The CDR3 totals 15 residues. The DNA for the CDR3 is TGTGCCAGCAGCCAAGGGACAGGGGAAACAGATACGCAGTATTTT. Protein product: CASSQGTGETDTQYF.

This clone was counted a single time. CDR3 DNA sequence: TGTGCCAGCAGTCTTCAGGGGGCGGGAGGGGGAAACACCATATATTTT. Encoded protein: CASSLQGAGGGNTIYF. The chain employs TRBV2 and TRBJ1-3, with 8 bases matching TRBD1. This CDR3 contains 16 residues. Germline V gene lookup returns CDR1 SNHLY and CDR2 FYNNEI. V was pared by 5 bases and J by 4 bases, with 10 bases of the junction left unmatched. The full variable domain, in which reference TRBV2 and TRBJ1-3 provide the parts outside the CDR3, is EPEVTQTPSHQVTQMGQEVILRCVPISNHLYFYWYRQILGQKVEFLVSFYNNEISEKSEIFDDQFSVERPDGSNFTLKIRSTKLEDSAMYFCASSLQGAGGGNTIYFGEGSWLTVV.

The chain links TRBV2 to TRBJ1-6; the D gene is possibly TRBD1 (6 bases). V was clipped by 4 bases and J by 0 bases, with 16 bases between them. The V gene's germline CDR1 is SNHLY and CDR2 FYNNEI. The CDR3 loop spans 18 amino acids. CDR3 loop: CASSVPQGTSSYNSPLHF. Here the CDR3 DNA reads TGTGCCAGCAGTGTCCCTCAGGGGACGAGCTCCTATAATTCACCCCTCCACTTT.

The chain combines TRBV9 with TRBJ2-5; TRBD2 agrees at 12 bases. After removal of 4 bases from V and 4 bases from J, the junction contained 5 bases not matched to a gene. Germline V gene sequence: CDR1 SGDLS, CDR2 YYNGEE. This CDR3 spans 15 amino acids. In nucleotides, the CDR3 is TGTGCCAGCAGCCCCGGACTAGCGGGATTAGAGACCCAGTACTTC. Protein: CASSPGLAGLETQYF.

V gene TRBV15 combines with J gene TRBJ1-1; D unresolved. The CDR3 has 15 residues. Germline V lookup: CDR1 LNHNV, CDR2 YYDKDF (reference sequence). Trimming removed 0 bases at V and 4 bases at J, with 12 bases between. The CDR3 nucleotides are TGTGCCACCAGCAGAGAGGTTAGAAGGAGCACTGAAGCTTTCTTT. Protein product: CATSREVRRSTEAFF.

The chain employs TRBV7-8 and TRBJ1-5; D not resolved. CDR1 and CDR2 from the germline V gene are SGHVS and FQNEAQ. Trimming took 3 bases from V and 4 from J, leaving 13 bases between them. This CDR3 is 15 amino acids long. The CDR3 sequence is CASSFRPAGNQPQHF. CDR3 nucleotide sequence: TGTGCCAGCAGCTTCCGACCCGCGGGGAATCAGCCCCAGCATTTT.

This rearrangement joins TRBV28 to TRBJ1-2; D not certain. The CDR3 sequence is 13 residues long. The V end lost 3 bases, the J end lost 7 bases, and 12 bases lay between the germline ends. Germline CDR1 reads MDHEN; CDR2 reads SYDVKM. Here the CDR3 DNA reads TGTGCCAGCAGTTTTAGTACCTTAACTGGCTACACCTTC. Translating gives CASSFSTLTGYTF.

The chain links TRBV10-3 to TRBJ2-5; 8 bases line up with TRBD1. V dropped 1 base and J dropped 9; count of bases not matched to a gene: 1. There are 12 residues in the CDR3. Germline V gene data show CDR1 as ENHRY and CDR2 as SYGVKD. Written as DNA, the CDR3 is TGTGCCATCAGTGAGTTGGACAGGGCCCAGTACTTC. Its translation is CAISELDRAQYF.

This chain links TRBV11-3 with TRBJ1-2; maybe TRBD1 (5 bases). This CDR3 has 18 residues. CDR1 and CDR2 from the germline V gene are SGHNT and YENEEA. Trimming removed 5 bases at V and 1 base at J, with 23 bases between. The CDR3 DNA reads as TGTGCCAGCAGCCCTTCACCGGGACGGACTACCTATAACTATGGCTACACCTTC. Translated, it gives CASSPSPGRTTYNYGYTF.

The rearrangement links TRBV6-5 to TRBJ1-2; possibly TRBD1 for D (6 bases). The CDR3 totals 14 residues. The V end was cut by 6 bases, the J end by 7 bases, with 18 bases between. Germline V gene sequence: CDR1 MNHEY, CDR2 SVGAGI. The CDR3 DNA reads TGTGCCAGCAGGGATCTGAGGGGGGGAATTGGCTACACCTTC. Translation: CASRDLRGGIGYTF.

About this clone: At one of its ends the junction is not consistent with the germline gene, which may arise from a read error. V usage is TRBV18 and J usage is TRBJ1-2, with TRBD1 matching 9 bases. The germline gives CDR1 KGHSH, CDR2 LQKENI. The CDR3 contains 11 residues. Here the CDR3 DNA reads TGTGCCAGCTCACCGCGGGACAGGGCCTACTTC. It codes for CASSPRDRAYF.

The chain is built from TRBV28 and TRBJ2-5, with D perhaps being TRBD1 or TRBD2 (5 bases each). Between the trimmed V and J ends, which lost 3 bases and 5 bases, there was a span of 16 bases. Germline CDR1 and CDR2: MDHEN and SYDVKM. The CDR3 is 15 amino acids. The CDR3 DNA follows: TGTGCCAGCAGTTTTCTCGGGACCCCAGGGGAGACCCAGTACTTC. It encodes CASSFLGTPGETQYF.

V usage is TRBV4-2 and J usage is TRBJ1-6; the D gene is possibly TRBD1 (6 bases). CDR3 length: 18 residues. Trimming took off 0 bases at V and 3 bases at J, with 15 bases between the two ends. CDR1 is LGHNA and CDR2 is YNFKEQ in the germline V gene. CDR3: CASSQDTAGTNYNSPLHF. CDR3 in DNA: TGTGCCAGCAGCCAAGATACCGCAGGGACAAACTATAATTCACCCCTCCACTTT.

CDR3 amino acids: CASGAGHTDTQYF. Here the CDR3 DNA reads TGTGCCAGCGGAGCGGGACACACAGATACGCAGTATTTT. The chain has TRBV6-4 and TRBJ2-3; D is perhaps TRBD2 (7 bases). The CDR3 loop spans 13 amino acids. V lost 8 bases and J lost 2, with 11 bases in between. The germline CDR1 and CDR2 sequences are MRHNA and SNTAGT.

V gene TRBV5-1 combines with J gene TRBJ1-3; no clear D. The CDR3 runs 14 residues. V was cut by 2 bases and J by 1 base, with 7 bases left in between. Germline assignment: CDR1 SGHRS and CDR2 YFSETQ. The CDR3 protein is CASSLGPSGNTIYF. The DNA of the CDR3 is TGCGCCAGCAGCTTAGGCCCTTCTGGAAACACCATATATTTT.

The chain couples TRBV14 to TRBJ2-4; TRBD1 aligns across 9 bases. CDR3 length: 13 residues. CDR1 and CDR2 from the germline V gene are SGHDN and FVKESK. The junction had 2 bases not matched to a gene; V was cut back by 4 bases and J by 7 bases. The CDR3 sequence: CASSPGQGNIQYF. CDR3 nucleotides: TGTGCCAGCAGCCCCGGACAGGGGAACATTCAGTACTTC.